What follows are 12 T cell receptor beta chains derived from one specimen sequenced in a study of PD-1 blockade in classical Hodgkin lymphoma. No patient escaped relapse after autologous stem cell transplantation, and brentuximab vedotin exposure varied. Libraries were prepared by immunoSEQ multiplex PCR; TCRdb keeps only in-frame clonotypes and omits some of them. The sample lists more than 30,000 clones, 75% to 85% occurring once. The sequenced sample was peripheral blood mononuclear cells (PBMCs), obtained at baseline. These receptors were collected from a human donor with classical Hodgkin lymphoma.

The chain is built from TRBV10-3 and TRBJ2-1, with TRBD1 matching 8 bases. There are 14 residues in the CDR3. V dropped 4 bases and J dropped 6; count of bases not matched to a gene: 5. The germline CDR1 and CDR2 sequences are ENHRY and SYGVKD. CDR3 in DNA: TGTGCCATCAGTGCAGGGGGCGAGGGCAATGAGCAGTTCTTC. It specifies CAISAGGEGNEQFF.

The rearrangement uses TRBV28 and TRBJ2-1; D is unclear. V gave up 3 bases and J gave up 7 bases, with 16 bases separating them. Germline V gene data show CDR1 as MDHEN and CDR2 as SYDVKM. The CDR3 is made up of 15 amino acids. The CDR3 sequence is CASSFIKPEGNEQFF. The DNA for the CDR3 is TGTGCCAGCAGTTTTATCAAACCAGAAGGGAATGAGCAGTTCTTC.

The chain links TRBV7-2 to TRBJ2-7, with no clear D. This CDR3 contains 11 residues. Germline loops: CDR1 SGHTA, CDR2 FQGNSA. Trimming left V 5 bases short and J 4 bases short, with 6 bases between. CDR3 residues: CASSPQYEQYF. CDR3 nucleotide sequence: TGTGCCAGCAGCCCCCAGTACGAGCAGTACTTC.

The CDR3: CASSYSRTGWDSPLHF. CDR3 nucleotides: TGTGCCAGCAGTTACTCGAGGACAGGGTGGGACTCACCCCTCCACTTT. This rearrangement joins TRBV6-5 to TRBJ1-6; 8 positions match TRBD1. Germline CDR1 MNHEY, CDR2 SVGAGI. V lost 0 bases to trimming and J lost 10 bases; unmatched junction nucleotides: 8. The CDR3 covers 16 residues.

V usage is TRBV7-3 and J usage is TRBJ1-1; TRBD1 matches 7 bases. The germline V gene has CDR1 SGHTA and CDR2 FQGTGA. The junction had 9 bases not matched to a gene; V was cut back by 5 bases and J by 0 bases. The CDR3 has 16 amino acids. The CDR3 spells CASSRNPTGMNTEAFF. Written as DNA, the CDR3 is TGTGCCAGCAGCCGAAATCCGACAGGGATGAACACTGAAGCTTTCTTT.

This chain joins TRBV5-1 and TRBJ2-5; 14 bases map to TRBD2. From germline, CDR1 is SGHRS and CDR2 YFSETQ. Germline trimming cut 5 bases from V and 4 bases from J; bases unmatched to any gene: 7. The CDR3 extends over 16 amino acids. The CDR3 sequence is CASRYGTSGGSETQYF. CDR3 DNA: TGCGCCAGCAGATATGGGACTAGCGGGGGATCAGAGACCCAGTACTTC.

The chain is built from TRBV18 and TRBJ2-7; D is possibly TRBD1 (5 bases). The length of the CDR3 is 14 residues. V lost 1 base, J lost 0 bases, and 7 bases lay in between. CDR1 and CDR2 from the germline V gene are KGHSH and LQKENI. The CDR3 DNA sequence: TGTGCCAGCTCACCACGGGGCGACTCCTACGAGCAGTACTTC. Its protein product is CASSPRGDSYEQYF.

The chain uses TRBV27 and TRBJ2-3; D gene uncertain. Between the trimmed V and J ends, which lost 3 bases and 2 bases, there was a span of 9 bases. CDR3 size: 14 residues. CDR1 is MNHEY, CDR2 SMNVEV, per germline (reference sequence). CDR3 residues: CASSFRIVTDTQYF. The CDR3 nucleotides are TGTGCCAGCAGTTTTCGCATCGTCACAGATACGCAGTATTTT.

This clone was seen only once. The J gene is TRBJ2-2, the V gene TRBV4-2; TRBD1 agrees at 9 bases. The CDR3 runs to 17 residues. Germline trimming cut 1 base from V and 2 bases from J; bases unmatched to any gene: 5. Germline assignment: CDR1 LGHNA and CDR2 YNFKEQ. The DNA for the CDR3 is TGTGCCAGCAGCCAAGTCGTTACAGGGGGCAACACCGGGGAGCTGTTTTTT. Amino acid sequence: CASSQVVTGGNTGELFF.

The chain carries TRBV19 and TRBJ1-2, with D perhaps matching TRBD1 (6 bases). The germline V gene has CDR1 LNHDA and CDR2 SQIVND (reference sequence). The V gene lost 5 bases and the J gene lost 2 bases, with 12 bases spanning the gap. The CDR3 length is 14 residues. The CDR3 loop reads CASSPIGGNYGYTF. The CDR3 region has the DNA TGTGCCAGTAGTCCAATAGGGGGGAACTATGGCTACACCTTC. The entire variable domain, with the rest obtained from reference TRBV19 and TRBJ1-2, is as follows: DGGITQSPKYLFRKEGQNVTLSCEQNLNHDAMYWYRQDPGQGLRLIYYSQIVNDFQKGDIAEGYSVSREKKESFPLTVTSAQKNPTAFYLCASSPIGGNYGYTFGSGTRLTVV.

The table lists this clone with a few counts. The CDR3 is CASSLEMNTEAFF. The CDR3, as DNA: TGCGCCAGCAGCTTAGAGATGAACACTGAAGCTTTCTTT. V gene TRBV5-1 combines with J gene TRBJ1-1, with D unresolved. V was shortened by 2 bases and J by 0 bases, with 5 bases between the two germline ends. There are 13 residues in the CDR3. Germline loops: CDR1 SGHRS, CDR2 YFSETQ.

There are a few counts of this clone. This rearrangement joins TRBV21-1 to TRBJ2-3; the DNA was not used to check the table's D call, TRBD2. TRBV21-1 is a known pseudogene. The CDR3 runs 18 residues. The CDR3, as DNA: TGTGCCAGCAGCAAAGATACTAGCGGGGGTTTTAGCACAGATACGCAGTATTTT. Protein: CASSKDTSGGFSTDTQYF.